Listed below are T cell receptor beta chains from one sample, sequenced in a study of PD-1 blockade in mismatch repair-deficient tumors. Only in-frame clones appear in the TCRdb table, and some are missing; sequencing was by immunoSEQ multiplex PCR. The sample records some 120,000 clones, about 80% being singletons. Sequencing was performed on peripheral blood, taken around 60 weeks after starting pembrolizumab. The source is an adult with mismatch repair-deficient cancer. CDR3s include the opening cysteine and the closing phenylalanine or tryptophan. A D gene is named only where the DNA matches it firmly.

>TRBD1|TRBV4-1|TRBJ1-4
TGCGCCAGCAGCTACGGGGACAGGGATAATGAAAAACTGTTTTTT
CASSYGDRDNEKLFF
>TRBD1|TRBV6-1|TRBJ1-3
TGTGCCAGCAGTGAGTTGACAGGGGCGAGCTCTGGAAACACCATATATTTT
CASSELTGASSGNTIYF
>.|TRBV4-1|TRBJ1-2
TGCGCCAGCAGCCAAGTGATTGGGGCAGCTAACTATGGCTACACCTTC
CASSQVIGAANYGYTF
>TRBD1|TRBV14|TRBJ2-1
TGTGCCAGCAGCCAAGAACTTCAGGGGGAAGAGCAGTTCTTC
CASSQELQGEEQFF
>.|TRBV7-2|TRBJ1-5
TGTGCCAGCAGCTTAGCGAGGGGGCAGCCCCAGCATTTT
CASSLARGQPQHF
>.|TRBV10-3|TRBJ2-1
TGTGCCACATGGGGCGCCGGGCTGGCCGGCCCCTACAATGAGCAGTTCTTC
CATWGAGLAGPYNEQFF
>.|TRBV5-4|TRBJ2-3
TGTGCCAGCAGCTTGAGGCGGGAAAACACAGATACGCAGTATTTT
CASSLRRENTDTQYF
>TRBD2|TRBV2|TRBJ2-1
TGTGCCAGCAGTGAAGAAGCGGGGGCCTCCTACAATGAGCAGTTCTTC
CASSEEAGASYNEQFF
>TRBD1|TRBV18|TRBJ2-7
TGTGCCAGCTCAGTCCGACAGGGCCGCGGCGAGCAGTACTTC
CASSVRQGRGEQYF
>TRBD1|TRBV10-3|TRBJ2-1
TGTGCCATCAGTGAAACGGTCCGACGCGGAAGGGACAGAGGGGTCTACAATGAGCAGTTCTTC
CAISETVRRGRDRGVYNEQFF
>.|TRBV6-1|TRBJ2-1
TGTGCCAGCAACTCTATAGGACCGTTGGAGCAGTTCTTC
CASNSIGPLEQFF
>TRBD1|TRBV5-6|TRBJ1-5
TGTGCCAGCAGCAACGACAGGGTCGGGCAGCCCCAGCATTTT
CASSNDRVGQPQHF
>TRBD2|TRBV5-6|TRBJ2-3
TGTGCCAGCAGCTACATAGCGGGCCCTGGCACAGATACGCAGTATTTT
CASSYIAGPGTDTQYF